One sample yielded the 16 T cell receptor beta chains listed below, sequenced in a study of PD-L1 blockade in urothelial cancer. Described time point: pretreatment peripheral blood. This table comes from immunoSEQ multiplex PCR, and its TCRdb copy is limited to in-frame clones, with some not included. The sample has some 74,000 clones, around 81% seen once. This material consisted of PBMCs, taken around atezolizumab (anti-PD-L1) treatment. The source of these receptors is a man aged 35 to 55 with urothelial cancer.

The chain uses TRBV30 and TRBJ1-2; 9 bases are shared with TRBD1. V shed 8 bases and J 4 bases; nucleotides not matched to a gene: 14. This CDR3 comprises 15 residues. Germline V gene data show CDR1 as GTSNPN and CDR2 as SVGIG (reference sequence). The CDR3 bases are TGTGCCGTAACCGGGACAGGGTTTCTTGGCTATGGCTACACCTTC. Translated, it gives CAVTGTGFLGYGYTF.

The chain is built from TRBV11-2 and TRBJ2-1, with TRBD2 matching over 13 bases. The CDR3 length is 13 residues. Germline V gives CDR1 SGHAT, CDR2 FQNNGV. V shed 7 bases and J 9 bases; nucleotides not matched to a gene: 3. Here the CDR3 DNA reads TGTGCCAGCATAGGACTAGCGGGAGTTGAGCAGTTCTTC. It specifies CASIGLAGVEQFF.

The chain combines TRBV5-8 with TRBJ2-7, with D perhaps TRBD2 (6 bases). Germline CDR1 and CDR2: SGHTS and YDEGEE. The CDR3 is 13 residues long. V was pared by 4 bases and J by 6 bases, with 14 bases between. CDR3 loop: CASSRGMGLEQYF. As DNA, the CDR3 is TGTGCCAGCAGCCGAGGGATGGGACTCGAGCAGTACTTC.

The rearrangement uses TRBV2 and TRBJ1-1; D gene ambiguous. This CDR3 has 13 residues. V lost 4 bases and J 10 bases, leaving 16 bases between the germline ends. Germline CDR1 SNHLY, CDR2 FYNNEI. CDR3 loop: CASSARRESRAFF. The CDR3 region has the DNA TGTGCCAGCAGTGCCAGACGGGAGTCGCGAGCTTTCTTT.

The CDR3 loop is CASSIGNRGEAFF. The CDR3 DNA reads TGTGCCAGTAGTATTGGGAACAGGGGCGAAGCTTTCTTT. This chain joins TRBV19 and TRBJ1-1; 7 nucleotides align to TRBD1. Germline V gene sequence: CDR1 LNHDA, CDR2 SQIVND (reference sequence). The CDR3 has 13 amino acids. The trim removed 3 bases at V and 8 bases at J, leaving 6 bases unmatched.

This clone was seen a few times. This chain uses TRBV20-1 with TRBJ1-1; no firm D call. CDR3 length equals 11 residues. The V gene's germline CDR1 is DFQATT and CDR2 SNEGSKA (reference sequence). Deletions cut 5 bases from V and 6 bases from J, with 10 bases between. CDR3 in DNA: TGCAGTGCTGTCGGCGGATCTGAAGCTTTCTTT. As protein: CSAVGGSEAFF.

This chain joins TRBV19 and TRBJ2-3; the match to TRBD2 covers 8 bases. Germline values: CDR1 LNHDA, CDR2 SQIVND (reference sequence). The CDR3 spans 15 residues. The J segment lost 2 bases and the V segment lost 4 bases, leaving 5 bases of the junction unmatched. CDR3 nucleotides: TGTGCCAGTAGTACGGGGGGGGTCGCCACAGATACGCAGTATTTT. Protein product: CASSTGGVATDTQYF.

This chain links TRBV6-5 with TRBJ2-7; D gene uncertain. This CDR3 spans 14 amino acids. The germline V gene has CDR1 MNHEY and CDR2 SVGAGI. Between the trimmed V and J ends, which lost 8 bases and 7 bases, there was a span of 21 bases. The CDR3 here is CASANLAPTGEQYF. The CDR3 nucleotides are TGTGCCAGCGCTAATTTAGCACCTACCGGAGAGCAGTACTTC.

The rearrangement joins TRBV19 to TRBJ2-3; 7 bases align to TRBD2. The CDR3 is made up of 13 amino acids. V shed 9 bases, J shed 3 bases, and the junction held 6 bases outside the gene matches. Germline values: CDR1 LNHDA, CDR2 SQIVND (reference sequence). CDR3 DNA sequence: TGTGCCAGCCTAGCGGAGGGGACAGATACGCAGTATTTT. Translation gives CASLAEGTDTQYF.

Note on this clone: Other nucleotide sequences in the sample specify the same CDR3. The chain is built from TRBV28 and TRBJ1-2; D is unresolved. The V gene lost 2 bases and the J gene lost 8 bases, with 6 bases spanning the gap. Per the germline V gene, CDR1 is MDHEN and CDR2 is SYDVKM. This CDR3 is built from 11 residues. The CDR3 coding sequence is TGTGCCAGCAGTTTAGCCGGGGGCTACACCTTC. Its protein is CASSLAGGYTF.

J is TRBJ1-5 and V is TRBV19, with D hard to call. The length of the CDR3 is 15 residues. Per the germline V gene, CDR1 is LNHDA and CDR2 is SQIVND (reference sequence). The germline V and J ends were trimmed by 3 bases and 4 bases, with 13 bases remaining between them. The chain's CDR3 is CASSMQRGANQPQHF. DNA of the CDR3: TGTGCCAGTAGTATGCAGCGAGGCGCGAATCAGCCCCAGCATTTT.

The chain couples TRBV5-1 to TRBJ2-5; 7 nucleotides agree with TRBD2. The CDR3 loop spans 15 amino acids. The germline gives CDR1 SGHRS, CDR2 YFSETQ. The V segment lost 1 base and the J segment 2 bases; nucleotides outside the gene matches: 5. The CDR3 bases are TGCGCCAGCAGCTTGCCGGGAGGCAAGCAAGAGACCCAGTACTTC. Translating it yields CASSLPGGKQETQYF. The full variable domain, its missing parts supplied by reference TRBV5-1 and TRBJ2-5, is KAGVTQTPRYLIKTRGQQVTLSCSPISGHRSVSWYQQTPGQGLQFLFEYFSETQRNKGNFPGRFSGRQFSNSRSEMNVSTLELGDSALYLCASSLPGGKQETQYFGPGTRLLVL.

This chain uses TRBV27 with TRBJ2-7; TRBD1 agrees at 11 bases. The V gene's germline CDR1 is MNHEY and CDR2 SMNVEV (reference sequence). J gave up 2 bases and V 8 bases, and 8 bases lay outside the gene matches. The CDR3 covers 15 residues. The DNA of the CDR3 is TGTGCCAGCGCTAGAGGGGACAGGGGGGCCTACGAGCAGTACTTC. Residues: CASARGDRGAYEQYF.

This chain connects TRBV20-1 to TRBJ2-1, with 7 bases fitting TRBD2. The CDR3 length is 11 residues. Per germline, CDR1 DFQATT and CDR2 SNEGSKA (reference sequence). J lost 12 bases, V lost 4 bases, and 6 bases had no gene match. CDR3 residues: CSAIRGRGQFF. CDR3 sequence (DNA): TGCAGTGCTATAAGAGGGAGGGGGCAGTTCTTC.

The chain employs TRBV9 and TRBJ2-1; D may be TRBD2 (6 bases). This CDR3 region has 15 residues. With 3 bases removed from V and 6 bases from J, the gap between germline ends came to 16 bases. From germline, CDR1 is SGDLS and CDR2 YYNGEE. CDR3 nucleotide sequence: TGTGCCAGCAGCGCCGGGACTGGAAGGGGCAATGAGCAGTTCTTC. Its translation is CASSAGTGRGNEQFF.

The gene calls are TRBV25-1 and TRBJ1-4; maybe TRBD1 (5 bases). Trimming left V 7 bases short and J 4 bases short, with 10 bases between. The germline V gene has CDR1 MGHDK and CDR2 SYGVNS. The CDR3 loop spans 13 amino acids. The CDR3 region is CASTAGINEKLFF. The CDR3 bases are TGTGCCAGCACGGCAGGGATTAATGAAAAACTGTTTTTT.